This TCR beta chain was profiled in a study of shared clonotypes between healthy human individuals. CDR3 length: 16 residues. Germline V gene sequence: CDR1 MRHNA, CDR2 SNTAGT. Trimming took 2 bases from V and 4 from J; bases not matched to a gene: 11. TCRdb's copy holds only in-frame clones and misses some; the assay was immunoSEQ multiplex PCR. Among about 1 million clones, about 84% were seen once, and the ten largest hold approximately 0.5%. This clone has only a few counts. Source material: memory CD4+ T cells from PBMCs. Subset here: CD45RA-negative fraction. The J gene is TRBJ2-7, the V gene TRBV6-4, with 7 positions matching TRBD1. This receptor was taken from a man aged 18 to 29 in good health. Some clones in this sample may be carry-over from other donors' samples. CDR3 nucleotide sequence: TGTGCCAGCAGTGACCCTCGACAGGGAGTCTTTTACGAGCAGTACTTC. This sequence encodes CASSDPRQGVFYEQYF.